This T cell receptor (beta chain) was observed in a study of shared clonotypes between healthy human individuals. Study-wide results and caveats: Compared with memory subsets, naive subsets generally had larger estimated richness.

Note on this clone: Its antigen is as yet unknown.

Sequencing was at deep level. Measured with immunoSEQ multiplex PCR; TCRdb has only the in-frame clones, and not every one. The sample has about 2.4 million clones, around 94% seen once. V lost 2 bases, J lost 2 bases, and 11 bases stayed unmatched. CDR1 SGHVS and CDR2 FQNEAQ come from the germline V gene. CDR3 length: 17 residues. This receptor was obtained from a man younger than 30 in good health. Material: naive CD4+ T cells sorted from blood. Specified subset: CD45RA+ positively selected. This chain connects TRBV7-8 to TRBJ2-7, with TRBD2 matching 8 bases. DNA of the CDR3: TGTGCCAGCAGCTTAAACGGACCCCAGCGGGAGACCTACGAGCAGTACTTC. It encodes CASSLNGPQRETYEQYF.